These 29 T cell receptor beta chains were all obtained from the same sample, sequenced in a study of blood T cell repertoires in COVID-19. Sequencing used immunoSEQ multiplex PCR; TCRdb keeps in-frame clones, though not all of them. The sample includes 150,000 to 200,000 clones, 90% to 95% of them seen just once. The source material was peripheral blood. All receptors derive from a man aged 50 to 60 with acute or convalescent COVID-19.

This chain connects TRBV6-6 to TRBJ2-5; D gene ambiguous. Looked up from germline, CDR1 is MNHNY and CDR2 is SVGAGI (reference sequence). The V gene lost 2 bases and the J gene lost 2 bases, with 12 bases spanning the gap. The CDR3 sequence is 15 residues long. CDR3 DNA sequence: TGTGCCAGCAGTTACGTTTCTAGTCTGCAAGAGACCCAGTACTTC. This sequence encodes CASSYVSSLQETQYF.

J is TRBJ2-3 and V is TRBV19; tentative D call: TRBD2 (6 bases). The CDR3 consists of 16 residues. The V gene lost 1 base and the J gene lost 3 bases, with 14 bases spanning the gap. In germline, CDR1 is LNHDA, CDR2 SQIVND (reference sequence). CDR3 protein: CASSIVTARGTDTQYF. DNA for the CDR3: TGTGCCAGTAGTATAGTAACGGCACGGGGGACAGATACGCAGTATTTT.

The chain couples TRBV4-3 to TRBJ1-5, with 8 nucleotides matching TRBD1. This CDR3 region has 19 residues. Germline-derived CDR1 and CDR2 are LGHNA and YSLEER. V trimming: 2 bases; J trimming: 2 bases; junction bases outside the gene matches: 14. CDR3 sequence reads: CASSQIWAGGLVGNQPQHF. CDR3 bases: TGCGCCAGCAGCCAAATCTGGGCAGGGGGCTTGGTAGGCAATCAGCCCCAGCATTTT.

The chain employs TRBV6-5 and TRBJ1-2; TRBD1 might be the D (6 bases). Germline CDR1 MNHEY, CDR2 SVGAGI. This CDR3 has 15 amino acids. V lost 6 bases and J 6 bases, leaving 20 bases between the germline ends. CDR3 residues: CASRWAGQPGHGYTF. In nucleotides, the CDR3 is TGTGCCAGCAGATGGGCCGGACAGCCGGGGCATGGCTACACCTTC.

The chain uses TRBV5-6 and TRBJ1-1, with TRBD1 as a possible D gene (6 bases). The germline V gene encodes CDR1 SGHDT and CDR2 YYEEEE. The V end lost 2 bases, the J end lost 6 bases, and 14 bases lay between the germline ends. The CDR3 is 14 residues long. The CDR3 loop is CASSFRGSSAEAFF. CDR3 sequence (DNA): TGTGCCAGCAGCTTTAGGGGGTCCTCCGCTGAAGCTTTCTTT.

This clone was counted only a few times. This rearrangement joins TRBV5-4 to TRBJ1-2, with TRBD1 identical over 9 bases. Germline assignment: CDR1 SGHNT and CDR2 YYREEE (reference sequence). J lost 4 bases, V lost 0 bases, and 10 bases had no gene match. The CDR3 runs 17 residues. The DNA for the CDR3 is TGTGCCAGCAGCTTGGGGGGAACAGGGGGCCAGAGCTATGGCTACACCTTC. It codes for CASSLGGTGGQSYGYTF.

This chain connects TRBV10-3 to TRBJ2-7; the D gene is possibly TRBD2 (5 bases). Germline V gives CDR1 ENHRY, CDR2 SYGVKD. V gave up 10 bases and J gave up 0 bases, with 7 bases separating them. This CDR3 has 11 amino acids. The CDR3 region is CASSASYEQYF. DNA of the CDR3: TGTGCCAGTAGCGCCTCCTACGAGCAGTACTTC.

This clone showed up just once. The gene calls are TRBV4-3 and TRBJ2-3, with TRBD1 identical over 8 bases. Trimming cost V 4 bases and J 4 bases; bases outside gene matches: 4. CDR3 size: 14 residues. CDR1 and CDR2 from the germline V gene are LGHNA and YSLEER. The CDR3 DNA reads TGCGCCAGCAGCCTTGGACAGGGCTCAGATACGCAGTATTTT. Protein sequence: CASSLGQGSDTQYF.

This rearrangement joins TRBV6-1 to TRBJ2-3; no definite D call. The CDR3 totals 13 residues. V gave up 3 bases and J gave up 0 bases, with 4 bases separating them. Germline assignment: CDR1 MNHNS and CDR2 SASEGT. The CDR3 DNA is TGTGCCAGCAGTGAGGAGAGCACAGATACGCAGTATTTT. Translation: CASSEESTDTQYF.

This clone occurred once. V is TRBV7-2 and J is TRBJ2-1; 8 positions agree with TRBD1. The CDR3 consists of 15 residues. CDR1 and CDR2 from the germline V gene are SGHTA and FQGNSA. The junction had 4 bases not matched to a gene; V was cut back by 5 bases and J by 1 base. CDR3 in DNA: TGTGCCAGCAGCCTTACAGGGGGGTCCTACAATGAGCAGTTCTTC. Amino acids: CASSLTGGSYNEQFF.

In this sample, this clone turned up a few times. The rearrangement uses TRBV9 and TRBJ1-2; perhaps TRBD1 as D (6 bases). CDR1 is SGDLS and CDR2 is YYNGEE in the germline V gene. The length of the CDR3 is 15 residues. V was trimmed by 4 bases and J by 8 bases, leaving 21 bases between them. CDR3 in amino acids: CASSPRGRQALGYTF. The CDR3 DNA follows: TGTGCCAGCAGCCCTCGTGGGAGACAGGCCCTCGGCTACACCTTC.

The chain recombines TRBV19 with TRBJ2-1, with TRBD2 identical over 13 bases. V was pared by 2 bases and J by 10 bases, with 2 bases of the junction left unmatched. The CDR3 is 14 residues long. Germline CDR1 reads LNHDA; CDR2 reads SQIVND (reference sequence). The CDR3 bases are TGTGCCAGTAGTATATCACTAGCGGGGGGGGAGCAGTTCTTC. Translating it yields CASSISLAGGEQFF. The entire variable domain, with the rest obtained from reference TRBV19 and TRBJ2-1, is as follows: DGGITQSPKYLFRKEGQNVTLSCEQNLNHDAMYWYRQDPGQGLRLIYYSQIVNDFQKGDIAEGYSVSREKKESFPLTVTSAQKNPTAFYLCASSISLAGGEQFFGPGTRLTVL.

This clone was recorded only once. This chain's CDR3 is CASSPTTGQPQHF. The CDR3 DNA follows: TGTGCCAGCAGTCCCACGACGGGTCAGCCCCAGCATTTT. This rearrangement joins TRBV27 to TRBJ1-5; D unresolved. The CDR3 totals 13 residues. Germline values: CDR1 MNHEY, CDR2 SMNVEV (reference sequence). Trimming removed 5 bases at V and 6 bases at J, with 11 bases between.

The CDR3 DNA is TGTGCCAGCAGCTACGGGGGCGGGAGCCCCCACGAGCAGTACTTC. Its translation: CASSYGGGSPHEQYF. The chain recombines TRBV7-6 with TRBJ2-7, with TRBD2 as a possible D gene (7 bases). The V end lost 4 bases, the J end lost 5 bases, and 18 bases lay between the germline ends. The CDR3 sequence is 15 residues long. In germline, CDR1 is SGHVS, CDR2 FNYEAQ.

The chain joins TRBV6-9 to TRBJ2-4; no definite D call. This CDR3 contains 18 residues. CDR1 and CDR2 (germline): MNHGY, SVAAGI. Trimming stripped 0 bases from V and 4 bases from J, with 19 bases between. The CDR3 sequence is CASSYSNTLLYLKNIQYF. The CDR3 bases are TGTGCCAGCAGTTATTCGAATACTCTTCTCTACCTAAAAAACATTCAGTACTTC.

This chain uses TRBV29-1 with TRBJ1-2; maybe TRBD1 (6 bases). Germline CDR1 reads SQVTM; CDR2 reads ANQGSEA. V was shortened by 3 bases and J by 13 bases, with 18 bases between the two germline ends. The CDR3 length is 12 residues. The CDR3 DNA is TGCAGCGTTGAGGTACAGGGAGTCTTCATCACCTTC. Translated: CSVEVQGVFITF.

As DNA, the CDR3 is TGTGCCAGTAGTGATCGACCAGTCCTAGAAGCGGTCTACACCTTC. Its translation is CASSDRPVLEAVYTF. This chain joins TRBV19 and TRBJ1-2; D is uncertain. The CDR3 loop spans 15 amino acids. Per germline, CDR1 LNHDA and CDR2 SQIVND (reference sequence). Trimming took 5 bases from V and 10 from J, leaving 23 bases between them.

The CDR3 DNA reads as TGTGCCAGCAGATTGGAACAGGGTACGTTCACTGAAGCTTTCTTT. This gives the protein CASRLEQGTFTEAFF. The chain carries TRBV6-6 and TRBJ1-1; tentatively, D is TRBD1 (6 bases). The V end lost 6 bases, the J end lost 4 bases, and 18 bases lay between the germline ends. The length of the CDR3 is 15 residues. Germline V CDR1 and CDR2: MNHNY, SVGAGI (reference sequence).

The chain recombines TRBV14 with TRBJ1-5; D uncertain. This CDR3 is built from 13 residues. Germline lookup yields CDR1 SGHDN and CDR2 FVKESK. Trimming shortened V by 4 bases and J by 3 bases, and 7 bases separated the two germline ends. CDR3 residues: CASSPRPNQPQHF. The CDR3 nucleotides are TGTGCCAGCAGCCCTAGACCCAATCAGCCCCAGCATTTT.

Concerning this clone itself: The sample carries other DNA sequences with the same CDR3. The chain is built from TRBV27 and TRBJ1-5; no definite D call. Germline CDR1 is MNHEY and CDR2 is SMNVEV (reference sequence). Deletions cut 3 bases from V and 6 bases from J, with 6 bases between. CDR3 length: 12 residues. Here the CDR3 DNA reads TGTGCCAGCAGTTTCCGGGGTCAGCCCCAGCATTTT. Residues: CASSFRGQPQHF.

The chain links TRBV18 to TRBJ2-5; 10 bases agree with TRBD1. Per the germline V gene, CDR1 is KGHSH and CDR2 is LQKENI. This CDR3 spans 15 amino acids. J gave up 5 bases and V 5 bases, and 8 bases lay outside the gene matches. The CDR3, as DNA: TGTGCCAGCTCATTAACGGGACAGGGGAAGGAGACCCAGTACTTC. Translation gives CASSLTGQGKETQYF.

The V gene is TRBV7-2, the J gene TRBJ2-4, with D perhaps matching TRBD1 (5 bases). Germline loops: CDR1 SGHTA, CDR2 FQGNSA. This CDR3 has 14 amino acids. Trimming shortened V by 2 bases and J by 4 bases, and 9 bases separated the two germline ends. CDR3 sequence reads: CASSLSSGKNIQYF. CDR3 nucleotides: TGTGCCAGCAGCTTAAGTTCAGGGAAAAACATTCAGTACTTC.

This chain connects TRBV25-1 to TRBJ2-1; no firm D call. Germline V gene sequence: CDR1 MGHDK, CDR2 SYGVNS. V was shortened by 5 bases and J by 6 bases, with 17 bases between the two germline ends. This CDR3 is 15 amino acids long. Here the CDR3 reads CASSSRLPTANEQFF. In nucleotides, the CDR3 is TGTGCCAGCAGTTCCCGCCTACCCACCGCCAATGAGCAGTTCTTC.

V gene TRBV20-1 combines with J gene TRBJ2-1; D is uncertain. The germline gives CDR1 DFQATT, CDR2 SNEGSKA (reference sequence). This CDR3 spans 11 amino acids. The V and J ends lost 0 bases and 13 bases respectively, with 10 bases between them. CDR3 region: CSARDWASQFF. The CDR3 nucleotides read TGCAGTGCTAGAGATTGGGCATCCCAGTTCTTC.

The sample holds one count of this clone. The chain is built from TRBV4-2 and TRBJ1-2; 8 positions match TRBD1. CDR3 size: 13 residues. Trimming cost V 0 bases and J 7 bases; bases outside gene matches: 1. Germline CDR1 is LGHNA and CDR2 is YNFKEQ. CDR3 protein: CASSQEDRVGYTF. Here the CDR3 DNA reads TGTGCCAGCAGCCAAGAGGACAGGGTTGGCTACACCTTC.

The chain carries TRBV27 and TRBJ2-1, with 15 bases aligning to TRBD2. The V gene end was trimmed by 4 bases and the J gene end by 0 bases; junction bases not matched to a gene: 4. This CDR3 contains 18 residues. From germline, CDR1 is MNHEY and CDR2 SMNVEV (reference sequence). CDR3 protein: CASSSGLAGGFSYNEQFF. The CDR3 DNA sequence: TGTGCCAGCAGTTCCGGACTAGCGGGAGGGTTCTCCTACAATGAGCAGTTCTTC.

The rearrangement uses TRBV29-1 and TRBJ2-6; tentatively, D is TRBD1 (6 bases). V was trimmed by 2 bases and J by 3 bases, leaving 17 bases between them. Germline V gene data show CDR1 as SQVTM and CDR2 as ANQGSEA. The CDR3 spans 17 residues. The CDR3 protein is CSVEQQGEYVGANVLTF. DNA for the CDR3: TGCAGCGTTGAACAACAGGGCGAGTATGTTGGGGCCAACGTCCTGACTTTC.

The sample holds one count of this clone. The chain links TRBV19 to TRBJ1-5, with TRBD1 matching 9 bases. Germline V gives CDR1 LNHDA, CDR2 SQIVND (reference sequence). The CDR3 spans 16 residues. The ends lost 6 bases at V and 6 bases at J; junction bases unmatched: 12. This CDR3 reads CASRPQNRGLPQPQHF. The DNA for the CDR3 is TGTGCCAGTAGACCCCAGAACAGGGGGCTCCCTCAGCCCCAGCATTTT.

This chain's CDR3 is CASSSTPGQGNSPLHF. DNA for the CDR3: TGCGCCAGCAGCTCAACTCCGGGACAGGGAAATTCACCCCTCCACTTT. This chain uses TRBV5-1 with TRBJ1-6; 9 nucleotides align to TRBD1. Per the germline V gene, CDR1 is SGHRS and CDR2 is YFSETQ. V lost 3 bases, J lost 7 bases, and 8 bases stayed unmatched. CDR3 length: 16 residues.